Sequencing of this TCR beta chain was carried out in a study of T cells in Graves' hyperthyroidism and ophthalmopathy. Study as a whole: The blood sample was taken at first diagnosis, before treatment began.

There were TCR beta CDR3 regions amplified from RNA transcripts. First-round RT-PCR with HTBI primers amplified the TCR CDR3 region. From the multiplex PCR reads, TCRdb called clonotypes with MiXCR, one entry per CDR3 protein. Among approximately 360,000 distinct CDR3 sequences, around a quarter were seen once, and the ten largest hold over 70%. Investigators excluded patients with uncontrolled infection, other autoimmune disease, pregnancy or lactation. The CDR3 extends over 15 amino acids. Looked up from germline, CDR1 is LNHDA and CDR2 is SQIVND (reference sequence). Trimming left V 3 bases short and J 2 bases short, with 14 bases between.

The sequenced sample was blood. This TCR was sampled from a man aged 50 to 60 with Graves' hyperthyroidism. The chain is built from TRBV19 and TRBJ2-7, with D possibly matching TRBD2 (6 bases). The CDR3 is CASSMTWDSTYEQYF. CDR3 nucleotide sequence: TGTGCCAGTAGTATGACCTGGGACTCAACCTACGAGCAGTACTTC.